The rows below give T cell receptor beta chains drawn from one sample of a study of cytomegalovirus exposure and HLA in healthy donors. The repertoire was sequenced with immunoSEQ multiplex PCR; TCRdb's copy has only in-frame clones and lacks some. The sample has 75,000 to 100,000 clones. The sequencing input was PBMCs. The receptors derive from a woman aged 60-75 years in good health and CMV-seronegative. Both conserved end residues are part of each CDR3. A D gene is named only where the DNA matches it firmly.

CDR3 protein | CDR3 DNA | D gene | J gene | V gene
CASSEIQGNYGYTF | TGTGCCAGCAGTGAAATTCAGGGAAACTATGGCTACACCTTC | . | TRBJ1-2 | TRBV2
CACGQGAREQYF | TGTGCCTGCGGACAGGGGGCAAGAGAGCAGTACTTC | TRBD1 | TRBJ2-5 | TRBV28
CASSGLAGDEQYF | TGTGCCAGCTCGGGACTAGCGGGAGACGAGCAGTACTTC | TRBD2 | TRBJ2-7 | TRBV5-4
CASSAQFNQPQHF | TGTGCCAGCAGTGCCCAGTTTAATCAGCCCCAGCATTTT | . | TRBJ1-5 | TRBV2
CASSLMGGLYGYTF | TGTGCCAGCAGCTTAATGGGGGGTCTCTATGGCTACACCTTC | . | TRBJ1-2 | TRBV7-9
CASRQGLAGETDTQYF | TGTGCCAGTAGACAAGGACTAGCGGGAGAAACAGATACGCAGTATTTT | TRBD2 | TRBJ2-3 | TRBV19
CASSVRREVTDTQYF | TGTGCCAGCAGTGTTCGGCGGGAGGTCACAGATACGCAGTATTTT | TRBD2 | TRBJ2-3 | TRBV28
CASANQGWAYEQYF | TGTGCCAGCGCAAATCAGGGATGGGCCTACGAGCAGTACTTC | . | TRBJ2-7 | TRBV27
CASSVRTGGKTDTQYF | TGTGCCAGCAGCGTACGCACAGGGGGCAAAACAGATACGCAGTATTTT | TRBD1 | TRBJ2-3 | TRBV7-2
CASSSWGDSGNTIYF | TGTGCCAGCTCGTCGTGGGGGGACTCTGGAAACACCATATATTTT | . | TRBJ1-3 | TRBV18
CASSLVLEQYF | TGTGCCAGCAGCTTGGTCCTCGAGCAGTACTTC | . | TRBJ2-7 | TRBV5-6
CVWSGLALRQETQYF | TGTGTCTGGAGCGGACTAGCGTTACGCCAAGAGACCCAGTACTTC | TRBD2 | TRBJ2-5 | TRBV30
CASIWASGRASTDMQYF | TGTGCCAGCATATGGGCTAGCGGGAGGGCCAGCACAGATATGCAGTATTTT | TRBD2 | TRBJ2-3 | TRBV2
CASSLTRTGEAFF | TGTGCCAGCAGCTTAACCCGGACAGGTGAAGCTTTCTTT | TRBD1 | TRBJ1-1 | TRBV7-8
CSASATYEQYF | TGCAGTGCTAGTGCTACCTACGAGCAGTACTTC | . | TRBJ2-7 | TRBV20-1
CATSRDNPAGWAFF | TGTGCCACCAGCAGAGATAACCCCGCAGGGTGGGCTTTCTTT | . | TRBJ1-1 | TRBV15
CASSPIKDTDTEAFF | TGTGCCAGCTCACCAATCAAGGACACTGACACTGAAGCTTTCTTT | . | TRBJ1-1 | TRBV18
CASSPDLGNTIYF | TGTGCCAGCAGCCCTGATCTAGGAAACACCATATATTTT | . | TRBJ1-3 | TRBV7-2
CASSQDPTNPNTGELFF | TGTGCCAGCAGTCAAGACCCGACTAACCCGAACACCGGGGAGCTGTTTTTT | . | TRBJ2-2 | TRBV6-1
CATTQGTGLDTQYF | TGTGCCACCACTCAAGGAACAGGGTTGGATACGCAGTATTTT | . | TRBJ2-3 | TRBV10-3
CASSLGGQGTEAFF | TGTGCCAGCAGCTTAGGAGGACAGGGGACTGAAGCTTTCTTT | TRBD1 | TRBJ1-1 | TRBV7-9
CASSQDLTGTGELFF | TGCGCCAGCAGCCAAGATCTTACGGGCACCGGGGAGCTGTTTTTT | . | TRBJ2-2 | TRBV4-3
CASSSESSPRGYTF | TGTGCCAGCAGCTCCGAATCGAGCCCGCGTGGCTACACCTTC | . | TRBJ1-2 | TRBV7-2
CASSFPPSGRILSDTQYF | TGCGCCAGCAGCTTCCCCCCTAGCGGGAGGATACTCTCGGATACGCAGTATTTT | TRBD2 | TRBJ2-3 | TRBV5-1
CASSLGQGEYGYTF | TGTGCCAGCAGCTTAGGACAGGGCGAATATGGCTACACCTTC | TRBD1 | TRBJ1-2 | TRBV7-9
CASSRDRENEQFF | TGTGCCAGCAGCCGTGACAGGGAGAATGAGCAGTTCTTC | TRBD1 | TRBJ2-1 | TRBV6-1
CASSVEDRRGKLFF | TGTGCCAGCAGCGTAGAAGACCGAAGGGGAAAACTGTTTTTT | . | TRBJ1-4 | TRBV9
CASSEGASGSLADTQYF | TGTGCCAGCAGTGAAGGCGCTAGCGGGAGCCTGGCAGATACGCAGTATTTT | TRBD2 | TRBJ2-3 | TRBV2
CASSVSADTQYF | TGTGCCAGCAGCGTCAGCGCAGATACGCAGTATTTT | . | TRBJ2-3 | TRBV9
CATRNPTGHQYF | TGTGCCACCAGAAATCCAACAGGGCATCAGTACTTC | . | TRBJ2-4 | TRBV15
CASSLSGANTEAFF | TGTGCCAGCAGTTTATCAGGGGCGAACACTGAAGCTTTCTTT | . | TRBJ1-1 | TRBV28
CASSYPGGLSYEQYF | TGCGCCAGCAGCTACCCCGGGGGGCTTTCCTACGAGCAGTACTTC | . | TRBJ2-7 | TRBV5-1
CASSELRGQNEQYF | TGTGCCAGCAGTGAATTACGGGGACAAAACGAGCAGTACTTC | . | TRBJ2-7 | TRBV6-1
CASSLEEALGTEAFF | TGTGCCAGCAGCTTAGAGGAGGCCCTGGGGACTGAAGCTTTCTTT | . | TRBJ1-1 | TRBV11-3
CASSLVSSGGTSYEQYF | TGTGCCAGCAGCTTAGTATCTTCGGGCGGGACTTCCTACGAGCAGTACTTC | . | TRBJ2-7 | TRBV11-2
CASRTGDSRGYTF | TGTGCCAGCAGGACAGGGGACTCGCGTGGCTACACCTTC | TRBD1 | TRBJ1-2 | TRBV7-9
CSVRGDRGRYYGYTF | TGCAGCGTGAGGGGGGACAGGGGGCGTTACTATGGCTACACCTTC | TRBD1 | TRBJ1-2 | TRBV29-1
CASSSTGTDSYEQYF | TGTGCCAGCAGCAGTACCGGGACAGACTCCTACGAGCAGTACTTC | TRBD1 | TRBJ2-7 | TRBV28
CASSSGGLEQYF | TGTGCCAGCAGTTCCGGAGGGCTCGAGCAGTACTTC | . | TRBJ2-7 | TRBV7-9
CATSRVFGQGKGNTEAFF | TGTGCCACCAGCAGAGTTTTCGGACAGGGGAAGGGAAACACTGAAGCTTTCTTT | TRBD1 | TRBJ1-1 | TRBV15
CASSIPGQGWNQPQHF | TGTGCCAGTAGTATACCGGGACAGGGGTGGAATCAGCCCCAGCATTTT | TRBD1 | TRBJ1-5 | TRBV19
CASTHGTIKNIQYF | TGTGCCAGTACCCATGGGACTATCAAAAACATTCAGTACTTC | TRBD2 | TRBJ2-4 | TRBV19
CASSLAGPPGANVLTF | TGCGCCAGCAGCTTGGCAGGTCCCCCTGGGGCCAACGTCCTGACTTTC | . | TRBJ2-6 | TRBV5-1
CASSPAGFSGNTIYF | TGCGCCAGCAGCCCCGCAGGATTCTCTGGAAACACCATATATTTT | . | TRBJ1-3 | TRBV5-1
CASSFTSGPRGGEQYF | TGTGCCAGCAGCTTTACTAGCGGGCCCCGGGGGGGAGAGCAGTACTTC | TRBD2 | TRBJ2-7 | TRBV5-4
CASSIESREQFF | TGTGCCAGTAGTATAGAGAGCCGGGAGCAGTTCTTC | . | TRBJ2-1 | TRBV19
CASSRQTGGGETQYF | TGTGCCAGCAGCCGGCAGACAGGGGGCGGAGAGACCCAGTACTTC | TRBD1 | TRBJ2-5 | TRBV11-2
CAISESSRGTPYEQYF | TGTGCCATCAGTGAGTCGAGTAGGGGCACACCCTACGAGCAGTACTTC | . | TRBJ2-7 | TRBV10-3
CASSTGGSTDTQYF | TGTGCCAGCAGTACAGGGGGTAGCACAGATACGCAGTATTTT | TRBD1 | TRBJ2-3 | TRBV7-9